Here is one T cell receptor beta chain with its context. Its target is unknown. This entry is derived from a study of cytomegalovirus exposure and HLA in healthy donors. TCRdb's table, derived via immunoSEQ multiplex PCR, lists solely in-frame clones and lacks some. The table has about 160,000 clones, about nine tenths seen once. The study's findings and limits: The authors enumerated over 150 TCR beta chains as linked to cytomegalovirus.

The germline V gene has CDR1 SNHLY and CDR2 FYNNEI. CDR3 length equals 14 residues. Between the trimmed V and J ends, which lost 7 bases and 0 bases, there was a span of 12 bases. The sample consisted of PBMCs. This TCR came from a woman aged 18-29 years in good health and CMV-seropositive. This rearrangement joins TRBV2 to TRBJ1-1, with D uncertain. CDR3 amino acids: CASTQRRMNTEAFF. The CDR3 nucleotides are TGTGCCAGCACCCAACGGAGAATGAACACTGAAGCTTTCTTT. Full variable domain (rest looked up from reference TRBV2 and TRBJ1-1): EPEVTQTPSHQVTQMGQEVILRCVPISNHLYFYWYRQILGQKVEFLVSFYNNEISEKSEIFDDQFSVERPDGSNFTLKIRSTKLEDSAMYFCASTQRRMNTEAFFGQGTRLTVV.